The clone carrying this T cell receptor beta chain was recorded a few times. Time point denoted: peripheral blood 6 weeks after treatment start. This entry comes from a study of PD-L1 blockade in urothelial cancer. Study overall: The patients' atezolizumab therapy, 1,200 mg intravenously every 3 weeks, started at some point between 2014 and 2015. About nine tenths of the roughly 29 patients comprised males who had bladder-origin urothelial cancer.

The CDR3 is 13 residues long. V was trimmed by 7 bases and J by 2 bases, leaving 10 bases between them. Germline assignment: CDR1 SEHNR and CDR2 FQNEAQ (reference sequence). TCRdb's copy holds only in-frame clones and misses some; the assay was immunoSEQ multiplex PCR. The sample holds tens of thousands of clones; approximately 86% are singletons and the top ten take roughly 24%. The material sequenced was PBMCs, taken around atezolizumab (anti-PD-L1) treatment. This TCR derives from a man aged 60-69 years with urothelial cancer. The chain recombines TRBV7-9 with TRBJ2-3, with D possibly matching TRBD2 (5 bases). This chain's CDR3 is CASTEGTTDTQYF. The CDR3 DNA reads as TGTGCCAGCACCGAGGGTACCACAGATACGCAGTATTTT.